One sample yielded the 24 T cell receptor beta chains listed below, sequenced in a study of blood T cell repertoires in COVID-19. The protocol was immunoSEQ multiplex PCR, while the TCRdb copy is restricted to in-frame clones and leaves out a portion. The table has around 310,000 clones, around 91% seen once. Sequencing was done on a sample of peripheral blood. Receptor source: a woman aged 55-69 years with acute or convalescent COVID-19.

The chain uses TRBV4-3 and TRBJ1-1, with 8 bases that match TRBD1. CDR1 is LGHNA and CDR2 is YSLEER in the germline V gene. V dropped 0 bases and J dropped 10; count of bases not matched to a gene: 10. The CDR3 extends over 15 amino acids. The DNA of the CDR3 is TGCGCCAGCAGCCAAGACACCCGGACAGGGCGAGGAGCTTTCTTT. Amino acids: CASSQDTRTGRGAFF.

This chain links TRBV7-3 with TRBJ2-3; 9 bases agree with TRBD2. J was trimmed by 4 bases and V by 2 bases; bases with no gene match: 13. The V gene's germline CDR1 is SGHTA and CDR2 FQGTGA. The CDR3 runs to 18 residues. For the CDR3, the DNA is TGTGCCAGCAGCTTACCCGCCGCGGGGGGGCCCGCTCCAGATACGCAGTATTTT. Translated: CASSLPAAGGPAPDTQYF.

This sequence joins TRBV4-1 and TRBJ2-7; 8 bases agree with TRBD2. The J segment lost 0 bases and the V segment lost 0 bases, leaving 10 bases of the junction unmatched. This CDR3 comprises 18 residues. In germline, CDR1 is MGHRA, CDR2 YSYEKL. The CDR3 DNA is TGCGCCAGCAGCCAAGATACGGGGGGGGGCCACTACTCCTACGAGCAGTACTTC. This translates into CASSQDTGGGHYSYEQYF.

The V call is TRBV7-8, the J call TRBJ2-3; TRBD2 matches at 9 bases. Germline V gene data show CDR1 as SGHVS and CDR2 as FQNEAQ. V shed 5 bases and J 0 bases; nucleotides not matched to a gene: 9. The CDR3 loop spans 17 amino acids. The CDR3 sequence is CASSRRLAAVSTDTQYF. CDR3 in DNA: TGTGCCAGCAGCCGAAGACTAGCGGCGGTTAGCACAGATACGCAGTATTTT.

A few counts support this clone. V and J are TRBV7-9 and TRBJ1-1; the match to TRBD1 covers 11 bases. Germline trimming cut 6 bases from V and 0 bases from J; bases unmatched to any gene: 6. The CDR3 runs 16 residues. CDR1 is SEHNR, CDR2 FQNEAQ, per germline (reference sequence). The CDR3 here is CASRDGTGGMNTEAFF. The CDR3, as DNA: TGTGCCAGCAGAGACGGGACAGGGGGAATGAACACTGAAGCTTTCTTT.

The chain couples TRBV7-9 to TRBJ2-2, with 14 bases that match TRBD2. Germline CDR1 SEHNR, CDR2 FQNEAQ (reference sequence). The ends lost 5 bases at V and 0 bases at J; junction bases unmatched: 5. The CDR3 length is 18 residues. The CDR3 here is CASSRGLAGAPNTGELFF. DNA of the CDR3: TGTGCCAGCAGCAGGGGACTAGCGGGGGCCCCGAACACCGGGGAGCTGTTTTTT. Variable domain in full (rest from reference TRBV7-9 and TRBJ2-2): DTGVSQNPRHKITKRGQNVTFRCDPISEHNRLYWYRQTLGQGPEFLTYFQNEAQLEKSRLLSDRFSAERPKGSFSTLEIQRTEQGDSAMYLCASSRGLAGAPNTGELFFGEGSRLTVL.

The chain couples TRBV28 to TRBJ2-3; D is perhaps TRBD2 (7 bases). Trimming took off 8 bases at V and 0 bases at J, with 18 bases between the two ends. The CDR3 extends over 16 amino acids. CDR1 is MDHEN and CDR2 is SYDVKM in the germline V gene. Here the CDR3 DNA reads TGTGCCAGCCCAGCTGGGGGGGCCGCTAGCACAGATACGCAGTATTTT. This gives the protein CASPAGGAASTDTQYF.

CDR3 sequence: CASSARGTLNSEQYF. The CDR3 DNA reads as TGTGCCAGCAGCGCCCGCGGGACCCTCAATTCCGAGCAGTACTTC. The V and J genes are TRBV9 and TRBJ2-7, with D perhaps TRBD2 (6 bases). The germline gives CDR1 SGDLS, CDR2 YYNGEE. This CDR3 has 15 residues. The V end was cut by 3 bases, the J end by 6 bases, with 19 bases between.

The chain combines TRBV28 with TRBJ1-2; 9 nucleotides agree with TRBD1. Germline-derived CDR1 and CDR2 are MDHEN and SYDVKM. The CDR3 is 16 amino acids. V lost 5 bases and J lost 7; bases outside the gene matches: 14. This CDR3 reads CASSTASGTGISGYTF. The CDR3 DNA reads TGTGCCAGCAGTACGGCGTCCGGGACAGGGATTAGTGGCTACACCTTC.

The V gene is TRBV3-1 (or the pseudogene TRBV3-2), the J gene TRBJ2-5; TRBD2 aligns across 15 bases. The germline gives CDR1 LGHDT, CDR2 YNNKEL (reference sequence). Trimming removed 6 bases from V and 4 bases from J; junction bases left unmatched: 3. The CDR3 spans 15 residues. This CDR3 is CASSKGLAGGETQYF. CDR3 in DNA: TGTGCCAGCAGTAAGGGACTAGCGGGGGGAGAGACCCAGTACTTC.

The J gene is TRBJ2-7, the V gene TRBV11-3; 9 positions agree with TRBD1. J gave up 5 bases and V 5 bases, and 4 bases lay outside the gene matches. CDR3 length: 13 residues. Germline CDR1 is SGHNT and CDR2 is YENEEA. The CDR3 loop reads CASSTDRGNEQYF. The DNA for the CDR3 is TGTGCCAGCAGCACGGACAGGGGCAACGAGCAGTACTTC.

This clone was counted a single time. The rearrangement joins TRBV7-2 to TRBJ1-5; 7 bases are shared with TRBD1. V lost 6 bases to trimming and J lost 4 bases; unmatched junction nucleotides: 6. The CDR3 consists of 14 residues. The germline V gene has CDR1 SGHTA and CDR2 FQGNSA. CDR3 sequence reads: CASSPDRVNQPQHF. For the CDR3, the DNA is TGTGCCAGCAGTCCCGACAGGGTAAATCAGCCCCAGCATTTT.

V usage is TRBV2 and J usage is TRBJ2-7; TRBD1 aligns across 7 bases. This CDR3 is 15 amino acids long. Germline CDR1 is SNHLY and CDR2 is FYNNEI. V dropped 7 bases and J dropped 0; count of bases not matched to a gene: 9. The CDR3 region has the DNA TGTGCCAGCATGAAAGACCGGGACAGCTCCTACGAGCAGTACTTC. Translated, it gives CASMKDRDSSYEQYF.

V is TRBV4-1 and J is TRBJ2-1; the match to TRBD2 covers 8 bases. The J segment lost 4 bases and the V segment lost 9 bases, leaving 8 bases of the junction unmatched. The CDR3 is 14 residues long. The germline gives CDR1 MGHRA, CDR2 YSYEKL. CDR3 loop: CARYSSGLYNEQFF. CDR3 nucleotide sequence: TGCGCCAGATATTCTAGCGGGTTGTACAATGAGCAGTTCTTC.

The chain is built from TRBV15 and TRBJ2-2; D is undetermined. The CDR3 totals 13 residues. In germline, CDR1 is LNHNV, CDR2 YYDKDF (reference sequence). Trimming stripped 2 bases from V and 3 bases from J, with 4 bases between. CDR3 DNA sequence: TGTGCCACCAGCAGACGCGACACCGGGGAGCTGTTTTTT. It encodes CATSRRDTGELFF.

This clone was seen a single time. The chain employs TRBV5-1 and TRBJ1-2; TRBD1 matches at 9 bases. This CDR3 is 15 amino acids long. V lost 5 bases, J lost 5 bases, and 10 bases stayed unmatched. CDR1 is SGHRS and CDR2 is YFSETQ in the germline V gene. CDR3 amino acids: CASRWTPTGGYGYTF. CDR3 DNA sequence: TGCGCCAGCAGATGGACCCCGACAGGGGGATATGGCTACACCTTC.

V is TRBV7-6 and J is TRBJ2-1, with TRBD2 identical over 7 bases. CDR1 is SGHVS and CDR2 is FNYEAQ in the germline V gene. J lost 6 bases, V lost 5 bases, and 13 bases had no gene match. There are 16 residues in the CDR3. The CDR3 region has the DNA TGTGCCAGCAGCCTAGAAGCGGGATTAGGGTCCAATGAGCAGTTCTTC. Its protein is CASSLEAGLGSNEQFF.

V and J are TRBV27 and TRBJ2-7, with TRBD1 matching over 7 bases. Per the germline V gene, CDR1 is MNHEY and CDR2 is SMNVEV (reference sequence). The junction had 3 bases not matched to a gene; V was cut back by 3 bases and J by 4 bases. There are 13 residues in the CDR3. CDR3 region: CASSLSDRYEQYF. CDR3 bases: TGTGCCAGCAGTTTGTCGGACAGGTACGAGCAGTACTTC.

J is TRBJ2-1 and V is TRBV2; 14 nucleotides match TRBD2. CDR1 and CDR2 (germline): SNHLY, FYNNEI. The CDR3 totals 17 residues. The V gene end was trimmed by 6 bases and the J gene end by 7 bases; junction bases not matched to a gene: 11. The CDR3 sequence is CASSGPGLAGVNNEQFF. CDR3 nucleotide sequence: TGTGCCAGCAGCGGGCCGGGACTAGCGGGAGTAAATAATGAGCAGTTCTTC.

The chain links TRBV27 to TRBJ1-4; TRBD1 aligns across 9 bases. This CDR3 region has 16 residues. With 4 bases clipped from V and 2 bases from J, the junction kept 5 bases outside the gene matches. The germline V gene has CDR1 MNHEY and CDR2 SMNVEV (reference sequence). The CDR3 loop is CASSSYTGGTNEKLFF. The CDR3 DNA reads as TGTGCCAGCAGTTCCTACACAGGGGGCACTAATGAAAAACTGTTTTTT.

The chain joins TRBV24-1 to TRBJ2-5; the D gene is possibly TRBD1 (5 bases). Per germline, CDR1 KGHDR and CDR2 SFDVKD. This CDR3 region has 12 residues. The germline V and J ends were trimmed by 8 bases and 5 bases, with 11 bases remaining between them. For the CDR3, the DNA is TGTGCCACCAAAGACAGTCGGGAGACCCAGTACTTC. This codes for CATKDSRETQYF.

The chain joins TRBV5-1 to TRBJ2-7; TRBD1 aligns across 7 bases. Trimming at V came to 0 bases and at J to 0 bases, leaving 3 bases not matched to a gene. From germline, CDR1 is SGHRS and CDR2 YFSETQ. The CDR3 totals 15 residues. The CDR3 DNA reads TGCGCCAGCAGCTTGGCAACAGGGGCCTCCTACGAGCAGTACTTC. It yields the protein CASSLATGASYEQYF.

The CDR3 region has the DNA TGTGCCAGCAGTCTCTCCGGGACAGTCGGTGGCTACACCTTC. Encoded protein: CASSLSGTVGGYTF. The V call is TRBV27, the J call TRBJ1-2; 7 positions match TRBD1. J lost 7 bases, V lost 5 bases, and 10 bases had no gene match. The CDR3 runs 14 residues. Germline V gene data show CDR1 as MNHEY and CDR2 as SMNVEV (reference sequence).

This clone appeared a single time. The chain combines TRBV18 with TRBJ1-5, with 8 bases aligning to TRBD1. Unmatched junction bases numbered 6, after V lost 2 bases and J lost 6 bases. Germline values: CDR1 KGHSH, CDR2 LQKENI. The CDR3 extends over 15 amino acids. The CDR3 DNA is TGTGCCAGCTCACCAAACAGGGGGGTAGGTCAGCCCCAGCATTTT. Encoded protein: CASSPNRGVGQPQHF.